This TCR beta chain is from a study of beta chain features in type 1 diabetes (dated by TCRdb to 2016 to 2019). Notes on the research overall: Mean age, gender distribution, total cell number and subset yield did not differ between patients and healthy donors. Whereas all 28 donors provided naive and central memory subsets, regulatory and stem cell-like memory subsets were isolated from just 8 patients and about eight healthy donors. The study compared the TCRB repertoires of sorted circulating CD4+ T cell subsets in recently diagnosed type 1 diabetes patients with those in matched healthy donors. Across all samples, some 110,000,000 sorted cells were examined, and cell number per subset correlated strongly with RNA yield.

What the research found in general, with its limitations: The naive, central memory and regulatory TCRB repertoires appeared to resemble one another more closely among patients than among healthy donors. Patients with type 1 diabetes made fewer insertions and deleted more nucleotides at VDJ recombination sites, implying thymic rearrangement abnormalities. PCR might favor shorter templates, but patient and control samples were amplified and corrected together, so any skew would affect both groups equally. In all four CD4+ subsets, TCRB CDR3 length was moderately but significantly shorter in type 1 diabetes patients. HLA sub-analyses involved small numbers of individuals, so any influence of HLA type on TCRB rearrangement remained unresolved. Sequencing cDNA rather than genomic DNA could over-represent highly expressing activated cells, although activation and CD3 levels did not differ between groups.

All of the isolated RNA was reverse transcribed with the High Capacity cDNA Reverse Transcription Kit, so expressed TCRB transcripts were sequenced. Deep immunoSEQ sequencing was performed on naive, central memory and regulatory T cell samples, with an average of roughly 3.3 million total reads per sample. Sorted cells were lysed in RLT buffer, and RNA was extracted using DNase-treated RNeasy Micro or Mini kits according to cell number. Each cell subset was processed separately to prevent cross-contamination, with patient and healthy donor samples processed together. TCRB sequences were amplified from cDNA with the immunoSEQ multiplex PCR, producing 87-bp fragments spanning the CDR3 region. The amplicons were sequenced using the Illumina HiSeq platform. The paper's data handling went like this. PCR bias was computationally corrected using synthetic template baselines, reads within Hamming distance 2 were collapsed, and singletons that could not be merged were discarded. Reads were aligned against IMGT to assign V, D and J genes, CDR3 length and insertions or deletions at six rearrangement sites. Clonotype counts were normalized to sorted cell number within each subset before computing true diversity and Gini coefficients with the tcR R package. The overlap coefficient, calculated on TCRB nucleotide sequences, was used to quantify repertoire sharing. Out-of-frame TCRB sequences from naive cells were analyzed to stand in for the pre-selection repertoire. Not all clones reach the TCRdb copy of this immuneACCESS table, which keeps in-frame sequences only. Checked studies attribute under half of the gap to unresolved V genes and leave the rest unexplained. For V, J and clone size, that table is used; D and trimming come from the DNA. The sample table contains approximately 150,000 clones; only one count was recorded for about 10% of them. 1.3% of the sample is in the top ten clones.

From each donor, a single peripheral blood sample of approximately 120 mL on average was drawn into heparinised tubes. A BD FACSAria II was used to sort naive, central memory, regulatory and stem cell-like memory CD4+ T cells with a panel that included CD45RO, CCR7, CD25, CD127, CD95 and CD27. All sorted populations exceeded 95% purity. PBMCs were separated immediately by Lymphoprep density gradient centrifugation and were stained directly, without being cultured. So that batch effects would be minimized, each experiment stained and sorted samples in pairs, pairing one healthy donor with one patient. CDR1 and CDR2 are read off the germline V gene (reference sequence) as GTSNPN and SVGIG. Including cysteine and phenylalanine, the CDR3 has 14 amino acids. Only the CDR3 DNA stays, 42 bases, in frame from base 1. V gives up 5 bases and J gives up 0 bases, and the segment between their germline ends measures 12 bases.

In the case of this clone: It lacks a known antigen. Base qualities are not at hand, and no much larger clone is one base apart.

This chain joins TRBV30 to TRBJ2-3, and perhaps TRBD1 as D gene, on 6 matching bases. The receptor was isolated from a man between 18 and 29 years old in good health. The sample comprised naive CD4+ T cells from blood. The cell subset or site tag for this specimen amounts to: true naive CD4+ T cells. The DNA sequence is given as TGTGCCTGGTACAAACAGGGCAGCACAGATACGCAGTATTTT. The resulting protein is CAWYKQGSTDTQYF.